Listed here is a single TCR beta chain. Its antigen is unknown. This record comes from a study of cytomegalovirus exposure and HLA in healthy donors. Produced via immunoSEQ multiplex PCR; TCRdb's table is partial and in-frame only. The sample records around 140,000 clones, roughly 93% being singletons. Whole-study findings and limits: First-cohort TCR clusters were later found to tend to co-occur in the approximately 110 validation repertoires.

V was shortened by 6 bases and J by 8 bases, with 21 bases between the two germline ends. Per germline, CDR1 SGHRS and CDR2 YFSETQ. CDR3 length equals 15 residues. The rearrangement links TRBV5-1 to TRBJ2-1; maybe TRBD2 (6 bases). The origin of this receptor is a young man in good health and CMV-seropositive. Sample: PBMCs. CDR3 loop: CASKLTSGLTYEQFF. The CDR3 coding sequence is TGCGCCAGCAAGTTAACCTCCGGACTAACCTATGAGCAGTTCTTC.